This is a list of T cell receptor beta chains from one sample in a study of blood T cell repertoires in COVID-19. Profiled with immunoSEQ multiplex PCR; TCRdb holds only in-frame clones, not every one. This sample yields some 120,000 clones, of which 90% are seen a single time; 1.8% belongs to the top ten. The source material was peripheral blood. These receptors came from a human donor with active COVID-19. The donor label of this sample is uncertain. CDR3s include the opening cysteine and the closing phenylalanine or tryptophan. A D gene is named only where the DNA matches it firmly. Some rows mark clone size as missing; the rest say once, few, many or name a class of expanded clone.

TRBV19,-,-,TRBJ1-6,TGTGCCAGTAATCAGGGTAATTCACCCCTCCACTTT,CASNQGNSPLHF
TRBV6-1,-,-,TRBJ2-7,TGTGCCAGCAGTGAATCTCTAGACGAGCAGTACTTC,CASSESLDEQYF
TRBV5-1,TRBD2,-,TRBJ2-3,TGCGCCAGCACCTCCGGCTGGGGGGGGGACACAGATACGCAGTATTTT,CASTSGWGGDTDTQYF
TRBV4-1,TRBD1,once,TRBJ1-6,TGCGCCAGCAGCCCCGGACAGGGGCGGCGAGATTCACCCCTCCACTTT,CASSPGQGRRDSPLHF
TRBV5-5,TRBD1,-,TRBJ1-6,TGTGCCAGCAGCCTAGGGGACAGGGGAAATTCACCCCTCCACTTT,CASSLGDRGNSPLHF
TRBV28,-,-,TRBJ2-2,TGTGCCACCGCGGCGTTGGGGCTTAACACCGGGGAGCTGTTTTTT,CATAALGLNTGELFF
TRBV3-1/TRBV3-2,-,-,TRBJ2-3,TGTGCCAGCAGCCAAGAGGGCCCAACTCCTAGCACAGATACGCAGTATTTT,CASSQEGPTPSTDTQYF
TRBV30,-,-,TRBJ1-2,TGTGCCTGGAGTGTACTCCGGGATGGCTACACCTTC,CAWSVLRDGYTF
TRBV5-4,TRBD2,-,TRBJ2-1,TGTGCCAGCAGCTTGGTGCGACTAGCGGGGGTCGACAATGAGCAGTTCTTC,CASSLVRLAGVDNEQFF
TRBV4-2,-,once,TRBJ2-7,TGTGCCAGCAGCCAAGACCCAGGTAGGGGTACTTATGAGCAGTACTTC,CASSQDPGRGTYEQYF
TRBV24-1,TRBD1,-,TRBJ1-2,TGTGCCACCAGTGATTTCACAGGGGAATTACATGGCTACACCTTC,CATSDFTGELHGYTF
TRBV16,TRBD1,-,TRBJ1-2,TGTGCCAGCAGCCAATTGGCAGGGGGTGGCTACACCTTC,CASSQLAGGGYTF
TRBV18,-,once,TRBJ1-1,TGTGCCAGCTCACCACCGGCGGCAAAGTCACCAGCTTTCTTT,CASSPPAAKSPAFF
TRBV14,-,-,TRBJ2-3,TGTGCCAGCAGCCAAGCCAGTTCAAGCACAGATACGCAGTATTTT,CASSQASSSTDTQYF
TRBV6-5,-,-,TRBJ1-2,TGTGCCAGCAGTTACCGGACAGATCACTATGGCTACACCTTC,CASSYRTDHYGYTF
TRBV5-1,TRBD1,-,TRBJ2-3,TGCGCCAGCCTGGGACAGGGCACAGATACGCAGTATTTT,CASLGQGTDTQYF
TRBV5-6,-,-,TRBJ1-5,TGTGCCAGCAGCTCGGGGTTCCAGCCCCAGCATTTT,CASSSGFQPQHF
TRBV7-8,-,-,TRBJ1-6,TGTGCCAGCAGCTTAGTTAGCACCATAGCCCCAAATTCACCCCTCCACTTT,CASSLVSTIAPNSPLHF
TRBV6-2/TRBV6-3,-,-,TRBJ2-7,TGTGCCAGCAGTTTCACAGGGTCCCACGAGCAGTACTTC,CASSFTGSHEQYF
TRBV6-5,-,few,TRBJ1-6,TGTGCCAGCAGCAGGACAGACAATTCACCCCTCCACTTT,CASSRTDNSPLHF
TRBV7-8,-,-,TRBJ2-1,TGTGCCAGCAGCTTAACCCCCCCGGGTAGCGGATACAATGAGCAGTTCTTC,CASSLTPPGSGYNEQFF
TRBV13,TRBD2,-,TRBJ2-3,TGTGCCAGCAGCCCACGGGGGGATGGCACAGATACGCAGTATTTT,CASSPRGDGTDTQYF
TRBV4-3,TRBD1,-,TRBJ2-1,TGCGCCAGCAGCCAAGAGAAGAGGGTTCTGTCAGGGGGCAATGAGCAGTTCTTC,CASSQEKRVLSGGNEQFF
TRBV6-5,TRBD1,-,TRBJ1-2,TGTGCCAGCAGTTTTCGACAGGGCCTCTATGGCTACACCTTC,CASSFRQGLYGYTF
TRBV19,-,few,TRBJ1-5,TGTGCCAGTAGTATGGCACAGGGCAATCAGCCCCAGCATTTT,CASSMAQGNQPQHF
TRBV28,-,-,TRBJ1-4,TGTGCCAGCAGCCCTTACCAGTCTGAAAAACTGTTTTTT,CASSPYQSEKLFF
TRBV9,TRBD2,once,TRBJ2-5,TGTGCCAGCAGCGTTAGCGGGGGGGCCGAAAAGACCCAGTACTTC,CASSVSGGAEKTQYF
TRBV5-1,-,-,TRBJ1-1,TGCGCCAGCAGCTTGAGGTGGGGGGGAAACACTGAAGCTTTCTTT,CASSLRWGGNTEAFF
TRBV2,TRBD1,few,TRBJ1-5,TGTGCCAGCTCGACAGGGTACGAGCCCCAGCATTTT,CASSTGYEPQHF
TRBV5-6,TRBD1,-,TRBJ1-5,TGTGCCAGCAGAGCCGGGACAGGGAACCAGCCCCAGCATTTT,CASRAGTGNQPQHF
TRBV9,-,-,TRBJ1-1,TGTGCCAGCAGCGTAGAGGCCCTGGGGAGCACTGAAGCTTTCTTT,CASSVEALGSTEAFF
TRBV7-4,TRBD2,few,TRBJ2-1,TGTGCCAGCATCCTCGTTACCAGCGGGGCACTCTACAATGAGCAGTTCTTC,CASILVTSGALYNEQFF
TRBV5-1,TRBD1,-,TRBJ2-7,TGCGCCAGCAGCTCCTCCTCCGTAGGACAGGGTTACGAGCAGTACTTC,CASSSSSVGQGYEQYF
TRBV4-1,-,-,TRBJ2-2,TGCGCCAGCAGCCAAGATGCGGAGCGAATCCCCACCGGGGAGCTGTTTTTT,CASSQDAERIPTGELFF
TRBV5-8,-,-,TRBJ2-2,TGTGCCAGCAGCCTAGTACAGGGCACCGGGGAGCTGTTTTTT,CASSLVQGTGELFF
TRBV9,-,-,TRBJ1-6,TGTGCCAGCAGCGCCGCCCCGGTGGGCTTCGCGAATTCACCCCTCCACTTT,CASSAAPVGFANSPLHF
TRBV4-3,TRBD1,-,TRBJ1-2,TGCGCCAGCAGCCACGGGACAGGGGAAGTAAACTATGGCTACACCTTC,CASSHGTGEVNYGYTF
TRBV6-2/TRBV6-3,TRBD1,-,TRBJ2-6,TGTGCCAGCAGCCCTGGACAGGGGTTCTCCGGGGCCAACGTCCTGACTTTC,CASSPGQGFSGANVLTF
TRBV3-1/TRBV3-2,-,-,TRBJ1-5,TGTGCCAGCAGCCCAGTCCCTAATCAGCCCCAGCATTTT,CASSPVPNQPQHF
TRBV2,TRBD1,-,TRBJ1-2,TGTGCCAGCAGCGGGACAGGGGGCACTAACTATGGCTACACCTTC,CASSGTGGTNYGYTF
TRBV5-4,TRBD2,-,TRBJ2-3,TGTGCCAGCAGCTTGGGGGGAGTACTAGCGACAGATACGCAGTATTTT,CASSLGGVLATDTQYF
TRBV4-1,TRBD1,-,TRBJ2-2,TGCGCCAGCAGCCTGGGGACAGGAGACACCGGGGAGCTGTTTTTT,CASSLGTGDTGELFF
TRBV7-2,-,-,TRBJ1-1,TGTGCCAGCAGCCTATCCATGAACACTGAAGCTTTCTTT,CASSLSMNTEAFF
TRBV18,-,-,TRBJ2-7,TGTGCCAGCTCACCTAGTCCAACCTACGAGCAGTACTTC,CASSPSPTYEQYF
TRBV11-2,-,-,TRBJ1-1,TGTGCCAGCAGCTTAGAAATCGGCCTAGTGAACACTGAAGCTTTCTTT,CASSLEIGLVNTEAFF
TRBV14,-,once,TRBJ1-5,TGTGCCAGCAGCCAAGGCGGGGGCAATCAGCCCCAGCATTTT,CASSQGGGNQPQHF
TRBV4-3,-,-,TRBJ2-6,TGCGCCAGCAGCCAAGGACTGGGTCGGACTGGGGCCAACGTCCTGACTTTC,CASSQGLGRTGANVLTF
TRBV19,-,-,TRBJ1-4,TGTGCCAGTAGTATAGAAATCCAGGCCCTTAATGAAAAACTGTTTTTT,CASSIEIQALNEKLFF
TRBV7-3,-,few,TRBJ1-1,TGTGCCAGCAGCTTAAGCGGCATGAACACTGAAGCTTTCTTT,CASSLSGMNTEAFF
TRBV9,-,-,TRBJ2-3,TGTGCCAGCAGCGTAGGGATTAGCGTGCGGAATACGCAGTATTTT,CASSVGISVRNTQYF
TRBV18,-,-,TRBJ2-7,TGTGCCAGCTCACCTCAATACGAGCAGTACTTC,CASSPQYEQYF
TRBV20-1,TRBD1,-,TRBJ1-1,TGCAGTGCTAGGGGGACAGGGAAAGCTTTCTTT,CSARGTGKAFF
TRBV5-1,-,-,TRBJ2-1,TGCGCCAGCAGCTCCCGTAGTTACAGGACATACAATGAGCAGTTCTTC,CASSSRSYRTYNEQFF
TRBV7-9,TRBD1,-,TRBJ1-2,TGTGCCAGCAGCACATCAGGGACAGAACGTCTCTATGGCTACACCTTC,CASSTSGTERLYGYTF
TRBV5-4,TRBD2,-,TRBJ2-3,TGTGCCAGCAGCGCGGGACTAGGGCCCCCTAGCACAGATACGCAGTATTTT,CASSAGLGPPSTDTQYF
TRBV4-1,-,-,TRBJ2-7,TGCGCCAGCAGCCAAGACGGCTACGAGCAGTACTTC,CASSQDGYEQYF